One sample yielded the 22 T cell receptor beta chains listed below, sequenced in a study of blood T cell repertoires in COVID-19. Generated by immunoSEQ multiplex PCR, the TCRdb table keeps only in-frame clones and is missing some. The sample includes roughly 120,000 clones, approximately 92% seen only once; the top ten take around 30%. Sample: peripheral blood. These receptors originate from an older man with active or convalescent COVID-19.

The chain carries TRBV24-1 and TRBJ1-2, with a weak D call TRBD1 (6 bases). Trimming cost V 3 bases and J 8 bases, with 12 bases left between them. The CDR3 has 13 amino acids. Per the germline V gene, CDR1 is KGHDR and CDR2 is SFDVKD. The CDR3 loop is CATSDRRDTGYTF. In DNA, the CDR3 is TGTGCCACCAGTGATCGCCGGGACACAGGCTACACCTTC.

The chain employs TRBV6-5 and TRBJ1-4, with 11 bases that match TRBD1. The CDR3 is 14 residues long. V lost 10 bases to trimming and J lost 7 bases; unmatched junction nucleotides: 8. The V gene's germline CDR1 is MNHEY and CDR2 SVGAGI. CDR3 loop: CATVEGQGVEKLFF. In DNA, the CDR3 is TGTGCCACCGTTGAGGGACAGGGGGTTGAAAAACTGTTTTTT.

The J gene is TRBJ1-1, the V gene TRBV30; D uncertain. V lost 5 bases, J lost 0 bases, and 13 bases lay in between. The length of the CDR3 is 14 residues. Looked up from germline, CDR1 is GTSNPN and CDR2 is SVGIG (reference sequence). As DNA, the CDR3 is TGTGCCTGGGGGGAGGGAGTATTGAACACTGAAGCTTTCTTT. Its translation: CAWGEGVLNTEAFF. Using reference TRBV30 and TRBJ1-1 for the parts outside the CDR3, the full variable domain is SQTIHQWPATLVQPVGSPLSLECTVEGTSNPNLYWYRQAAGRGLQLLFYSVGIGQISSEVPQNLSASRPQDRQFILSSKKLLLSDSGFYLCAWGEGVLNTEAFFGQGTRLTVV.

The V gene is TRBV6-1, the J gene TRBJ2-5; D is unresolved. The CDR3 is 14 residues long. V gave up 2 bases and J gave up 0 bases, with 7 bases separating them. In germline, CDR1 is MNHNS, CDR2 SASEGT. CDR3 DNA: TGTGCCAGCAGTGAAAGTCAGGACCAAGAGACCCAGTACTTC. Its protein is CASSESQDQETQYF.

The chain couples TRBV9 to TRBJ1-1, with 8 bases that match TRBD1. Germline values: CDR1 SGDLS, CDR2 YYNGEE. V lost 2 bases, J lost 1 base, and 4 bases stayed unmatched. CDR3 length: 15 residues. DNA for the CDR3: TGTGCCAGCAGCGTCACCGGGACAGGGAACACTGAAGCTTTCTTT. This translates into CASSVTGTGNTEAFF.

CDR3 nucleotides: TGTGCCAGCAGTTCCGGGACAGTTGCGGGCAATCAGCCCCAGCATTTT. This translates into CASSSGTVAGNQPQHF. This sequence joins TRBV6-5 and TRBJ1-5; 7 nucleotides align to TRBD1. The CDR3 totals 16 residues. The germline V gene encodes CDR1 MNHEY and CDR2 SVGAGI. The V gene end was trimmed by 4 bases and the J gene end by 2 bases; junction bases not matched to a gene: 8.

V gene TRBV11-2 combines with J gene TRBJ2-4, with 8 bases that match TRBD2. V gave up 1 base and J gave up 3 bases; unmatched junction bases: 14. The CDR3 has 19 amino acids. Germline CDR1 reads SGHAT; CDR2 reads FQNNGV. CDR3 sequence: CASSLGAGGSKLVKNIQYF. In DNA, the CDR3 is TGTGCCAGCAGCTTAGGGGCGGGAGGCTCTAAACTAGTCAAAAACATTCAGTACTTC.

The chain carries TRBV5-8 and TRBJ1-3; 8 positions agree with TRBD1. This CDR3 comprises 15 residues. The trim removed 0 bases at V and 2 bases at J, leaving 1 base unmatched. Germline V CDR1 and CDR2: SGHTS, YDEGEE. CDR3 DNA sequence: TGTGCCAGCAGCTTGGGCAGGGGGCCTGGAAACACCATATATTTT. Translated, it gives CASSLGRGPGNTIYF.

CDR3: CASQGQGAPGANVLTF. CDR3 DNA: TGTGCCAGCCAGGGACAGGGGGCGCCCGGGGCCAACGTCCTGACTTTC. The J gene is TRBJ2-6, the V gene TRBV6-6; 12 bases agree with TRBD1. Germline trimming cut 8 bases from V and 4 bases from J; bases unmatched to any gene: 6. The CDR3 is 16 residues long. CDR1 is MNHNY and CDR2 is SVGAGI in the germline V gene (reference sequence).

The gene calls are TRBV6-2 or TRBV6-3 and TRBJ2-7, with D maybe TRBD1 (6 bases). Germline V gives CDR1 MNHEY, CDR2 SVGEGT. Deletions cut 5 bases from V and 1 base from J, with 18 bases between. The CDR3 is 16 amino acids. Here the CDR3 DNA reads TGTGCCAGCAGTGCCCCCGGACAGTTCCGTTCCTACGAGCAGTACTTC. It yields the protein CASSAPGQFRSYEQYF.

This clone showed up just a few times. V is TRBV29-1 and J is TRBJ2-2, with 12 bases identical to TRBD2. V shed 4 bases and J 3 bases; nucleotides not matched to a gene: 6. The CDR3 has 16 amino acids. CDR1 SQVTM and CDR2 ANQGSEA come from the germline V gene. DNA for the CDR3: TGCAGCGTTGCCCCTAGCGGGAGGGCGGACACCGGGGAGCTGTTTTTT. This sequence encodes CSVAPSGRADTGELFF.

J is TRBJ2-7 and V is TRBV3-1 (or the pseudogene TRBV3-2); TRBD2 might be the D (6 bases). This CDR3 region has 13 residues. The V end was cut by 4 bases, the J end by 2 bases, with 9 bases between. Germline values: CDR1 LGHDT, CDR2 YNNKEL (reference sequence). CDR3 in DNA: TGTGCCAGCAGCCTAGCGGCCCCCTACGAGCAGTACTTC. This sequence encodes CASSLAAPYEQYF.

The CDR3 region is CASSLASGAGGGYTF. In DNA form, the CDR3 reads TGTGCCAGCAGCTTAGCTTCTGGGGCAGGGGGAGGCTACACCTTC. The genes are TRBV7-9 and TRBJ1-2, with TRBD1 matching over 7 bases. The CDR3 spans 15 residues. V was clipped by 0 bases and J by 8 bases; unmatched bases: 9. The germline V gene encodes CDR1 SEHNR and CDR2 FQNEAQ (reference sequence).

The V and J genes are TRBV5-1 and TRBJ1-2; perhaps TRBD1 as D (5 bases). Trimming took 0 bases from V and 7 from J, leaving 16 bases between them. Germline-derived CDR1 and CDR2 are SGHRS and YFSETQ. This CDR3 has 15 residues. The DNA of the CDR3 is TGCGCCAGCAGCTTGGCCATCGGGCAGGGTGGTGGCTACACCTTC. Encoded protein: CASSLAIGQGGGYTF.

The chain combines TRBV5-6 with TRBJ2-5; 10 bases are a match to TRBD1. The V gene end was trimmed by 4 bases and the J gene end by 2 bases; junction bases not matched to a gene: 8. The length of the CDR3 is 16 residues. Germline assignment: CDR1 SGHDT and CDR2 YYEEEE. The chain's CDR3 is CASSLPGTGVQETQYF. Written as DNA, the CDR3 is TGTGCCAGCAGCCTCCCCGGGACAGGGGTACAAGAGACCCAGTACTTC.

The CDR3 DNA reads TGTGCCAGCTCACCGTCGGGGTTGTCCACGACGGACTCGACTTATGGCTACACCTTC. This sequence encodes CASSPSGLSTTDSTYGYTF. This sequence joins TRBV18 and TRBJ1-2; no clear D. The germline V gene encodes CDR1 KGHSH and CDR2 LQKENI. The CDR3 length is 19 residues. The V and J ends lost 3 bases and 5 bases respectively, with 28 bases between them.

CDR3 nucleotides: TGTGCCAGCATCCAGGACAGGGGATTCTATGGCTACACCTTC. Its translation: CASIQDRGFYGYTF. The chain links TRBV2 to TRBJ1-2; 9 nucleotides align to TRBD1. Trimming removed 7 bases from V and 4 bases from J; junction bases left unmatched: 7. The germline V gene has CDR1 SNHLY and CDR2 FYNNEI. There are 14 residues in the CDR3.

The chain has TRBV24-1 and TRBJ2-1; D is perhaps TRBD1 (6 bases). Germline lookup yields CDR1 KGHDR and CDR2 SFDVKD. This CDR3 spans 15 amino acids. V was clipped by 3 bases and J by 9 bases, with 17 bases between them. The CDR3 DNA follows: TGTGCCACCAGTGATCGGGCAGGGGCCCGTGGTGAGCAGTTCTTC. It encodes CATSDRAGARGEQFF.

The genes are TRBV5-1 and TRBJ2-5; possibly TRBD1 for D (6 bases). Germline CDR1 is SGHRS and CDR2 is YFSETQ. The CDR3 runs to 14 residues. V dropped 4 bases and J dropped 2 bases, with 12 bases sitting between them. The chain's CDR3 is CASSRYQGQETQYF. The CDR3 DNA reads TGCGCCAGCAGCCGATATCAGGGGCAAGAGACCCAGTACTTC.

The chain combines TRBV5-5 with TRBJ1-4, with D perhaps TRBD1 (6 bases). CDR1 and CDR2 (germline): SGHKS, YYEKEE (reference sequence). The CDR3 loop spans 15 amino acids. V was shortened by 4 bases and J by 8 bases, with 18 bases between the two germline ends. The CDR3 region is CASSGGLLIGEKLFF. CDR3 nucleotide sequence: TGTGCCAGCAGCGGGGGCCTCCTGATTGGGGAAAAACTGTTTTTT.

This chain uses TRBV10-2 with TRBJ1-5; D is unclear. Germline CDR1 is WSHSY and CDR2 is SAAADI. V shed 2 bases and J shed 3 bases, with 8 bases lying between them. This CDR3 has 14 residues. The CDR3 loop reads CASSEQNNNQPQHF. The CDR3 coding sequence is TGCGCCAGCAGTGAGCAGAATAACAATCAGCCCCAGCATTTT.

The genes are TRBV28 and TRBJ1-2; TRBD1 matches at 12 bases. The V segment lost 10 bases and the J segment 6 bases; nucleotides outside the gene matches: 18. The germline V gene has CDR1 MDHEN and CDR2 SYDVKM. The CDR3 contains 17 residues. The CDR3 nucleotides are TGTGCCATACATTTCGCCGGGACAGGGGGCCAAAGGCATGGCTACACCTTC. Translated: CAIHFAGTGGQRHGYTF.